The 26 T cell receptor beta chains presented below share a single source sample, sequenced in a study of shared clonotypes between healthy human individuals. The table came from immunoSEQ multiplex PCR; TCRdb's copy has only in-frame clones and leaves some out. Of around 2.3 million clones in the sample, 95% were seen once. What was sequenced was naive CD4+ T cells sorted from blood. Subset reported: CD45RA+ positively selected. These receptors were obtained from a man between 18 and 35 years old in good health.

This chain joins TRBV5-6 and TRBJ2-7, with D perhaps TRBD1 (6 bases). Looked up from germline, CDR1 is SGHDT and CDR2 is YYEEEE. CDR3 length: 14 residues. V lost 0 bases to trimming and J lost 3 bases, with 10 bases between them. The CDR3 region is CASSLVDRNYEQYF. The CDR3 DNA is TGTGCCAGCAGCTTGGTAGACAGGAACTACGAGCAGTACTTC.

V usage is TRBV11-3 and J usage is TRBJ2-5; D possibly matches TRBD1 or TRBD2 (6 bases each). With 3 bases removed from V and 5 bases from J, the gap between germline ends came to 16 bases. The CDR3 loop spans 15 amino acids. Germline CDR1 and CDR2: SGHNT and YENEEA. In nucleotides, the CDR3 is TGTGCCAGCAGCTTCCGGGGGAAGGGGGAGGAGACCCAGTACTTC. It yields the protein CASSFRGKGEETQYF.

To note about this clone: Relative to the germline gene, one junction end is altered; a read error may explain this. Other DNA sequences within the sample encode an identical CDR3. The V and J genes are TRBV29-1 and TRBJ2-3, with unresolved D. Looked up from germline, CDR1 is SQVTM and CDR2 is ANQGSEA. This CDR3 is built from 13 residues. The CDR3 DNA reads as TGCAGCGTCCAGCGACCCCTCACAGATACGCAATATTTT. Translating gives CSVQRPLTDTQYF.

This sequence joins TRBV28 and TRBJ1-2; maybe TRBD1 (5 bases). The CDR3 consists of 15 residues. V shed 7 bases and J shed 5 bases, with 20 bases lying between them. Germline V gene data show CDR1 as MDHEN and CDR2 as SYDVKM. The CDR3 DNA sequence: TGTGCCAGCACTACTGGGGGGGTTCAACGTTATGGCTACACCTTC. It codes for CASTTGGVQRYGYTF.

The chain couples TRBV4-3 to TRBJ2-7; D uncertain. The CDR3 contains 14 residues. The V and J ends lost 1 base and 6 bases respectively, with 13 bases between them. The germline V gene has CDR1 LGHNA and CDR2 YSLEER. CDR3 protein: CASSQVRPPVEQYF. The CDR3 DNA follows: TGCGCCAGCAGCCAAGTCAGGCCGCCGGTCGAGCAGTACTTC.

The chain recombines TRBV7-2 with TRBJ2-5; the D gene is possibly TRBD1 (6 bases). Trimming took off 5 bases at V and 5 bases at J, with 12 bases between the two ends. The germline CDR1 and CDR2 sequences are SGHTA and FQGNSA. The CDR3 sequence is 13 residues long. The CDR3 DNA is TGTGCCAGCAGCCGTGACAGGAGGGAGACCCAGTACTTC. Translating it yields CASSRDRRETQYF.

Notes on this clone: The identical CDR3 is also encoded by other nucleotide sequences in the sample. The J gene is TRBJ1-2, the V gene TRBV28; D unresolved. The CDR3 has 13 amino acids. Trimming left V 2 bases short and J 0 bases short, with 4 bases between. Per germline, CDR1 MDHEN and CDR2 SYDVKM. The CDR3 DNA reads TGTGCCAGCAGTTTAGCGGCTAACTATGGCTACACCTTC. This sequence encodes CASSLAANYGYTF.

To note about this clone: Additional DNA sequences in this sample encode the identical CDR3. The chain is built from TRBV18 and TRBJ1-5; D possibly corresponds to TRBD1 (6 bases). Germline V CDR1 and CDR2: KGHSH, LQKENI. V lost 2 bases to trimming and J lost 5 bases, with 10 bases between them. The CDR3 is made up of 14 amino acids. In DNA form, the CDR3 reads TGTGCCAGCTCACCATTGACAGGAGATCAGCCCCAGCATTTT. Its translation: CASSPLTGDQPQHF.

As to this clone: Distinct nucleotide sequences in the sample also encode this CDR3. This chain uses TRBV7-9 with TRBJ2-3; no reliable D call. The ends were cut back, 1 base at V and 0 bases at J, with 11 bases in the middle. Germline CDR1 reads SEHNR; CDR2 reads FQNEAQ (reference sequence). CDR3 size: 16 residues. DNA of the CDR3: TGTGCCAGCAGCTTAGGCACGTCGGGTAGCACAGATACGCAGTATTTT. Protein: CASSLGTSGSTDTQYF.

The gene calls are TRBV5-1 and TRBJ2-1; the D is unclear. The germline gives CDR1 SGHRS, CDR2 YFSETQ. The V and J ends lost 1 base and 0 bases respectively, with 14 bases between them. The length of the CDR3 is 17 residues. The CDR3 here is CASSLPWAESSYNEQFF. CDR3 sequence (DNA): TGCGCCAGCAGCTTGCCCTGGGCGGAAAGCTCCTACAATGAGCAGTTCTTC.

CDR3 in DNA: TGCGCCAGCAGCCATCCCGCAACTAATGAAAAACTGTTTTTT. Its protein product is CASSHPATNEKLFF. This chain uses TRBV4-1 with TRBJ1-4; D is ambiguous. V shed 3 bases and J shed 0 bases, with 5 bases lying between them. Germline CDR1 is MGHRA and CDR2 is YSYEKL. This CDR3 is 14 amino acids long.

J is TRBJ1-1 and V is TRBV6-1; no reliable D call. The CDR3 loop spans 11 amino acids. V was shortened by 6 bases and J by 11 bases, with 13 bases between the two germline ends. Germline values: CDR1 MNHNS, CDR2 SASEGT. The CDR3 sequence is CASSPGFLAFF. For the CDR3, the DNA is TGTGCCAGCAGCCCCGGTTTCTTGGCTTTCTTT.

This chain links TRBV7-2 with TRBJ2-3; 8 bases line up with TRBD1. The CDR3 is 18 residues long. The germline CDR1 and CDR2 sequences are SGHTA and FQGNSA. The trim removed 2 bases at V and 4 bases at J, leaving 14 bases unmatched. CDR3 in amino acids: CASSLLGIRTGIPDTQYF. The CDR3 DNA reads as TGTGCCAGCAGCTTATTAGGGATCAGGACAGGGATTCCAGATACGCAGTATTTT.

CDR3: CASSEGQLPPGYTF. The DNA for the CDR3 is TGTGCCAGCAGTGAAGGACAGCTTCCTCCGGGCTACACCTTC. V is TRBV25-1 and J is TRBJ1-2, with D possibly matching TRBD1 (6 bases). Germline V gives CDR1 MGHDK, CDR2 SYGVNS. Trimming cost V 2 bases and J 8 bases, with 15 bases left between them. The length of the CDR3 is 14 residues.

The chain is built from TRBV7-9 and TRBJ2-7, with TRBD2 identical over 15 bases. Germline values: CDR1 SEHNR, CDR2 FQNEAQ (reference sequence). This CDR3 contains 17 residues. V was clipped by 10 bases and J by 4 bases; unmatched bases: 14. In nucleotides, the CDR3 is TGTGCCACCGACCACCCGGGACTAGCGGGGGGCCCTTACGAGCAGTACTTC. It codes for CATDHPGLAGGPYEQYF.

The V call is TRBV6-5, the J call TRBJ2-3; D is ambiguous. The CDR3 length is 16 residues. The V and J ends lost 0 bases and 5 bases respectively, with 15 bases between them. Germline CDR1 is MNHEY and CDR2 is SVGAGI. CDR3 nucleotides: TGTGCCAGCAGTTACTCGACGTGGGGTCTAGGAGATACGCAGTATTTT. It translates to CASSYSTWGLGDTQYF.

The rearrangement joins TRBV2 to TRBJ2-5, with D perhaps TRBD2 (5 bases). Germline V gives CDR1 SNHLY, CDR2 FYNNEI. The V gene lost 4 bases and the J gene lost 0 bases, with 6 bases spanning the gap. This CDR3 comprises 13 residues. The CDR3, as DNA: TGTGCCAGCAGTGTGGACTACCAAGAGACCCAGTACTTC. Encoded protein: CASSVDYQETQYF.

On this clone: Within the sample, other DNA sequences also encode this same CDR3. The chain uses TRBV5-4 and TRBJ1-5; no clear D gene. V lost 4 bases to trimming and J lost 4 bases, with 9 bases between them. This CDR3 region has 13 residues. Looked up from germline, CDR1 is SGHNT and CDR2 is YYREEE (reference sequence). CDR3 amino acids: CASSRDGNQPQHF. The CDR3 region has the DNA TGTGCCAGCAGCCGTGACGGGAATCAGCCCCAGCATTTT.

This clone was detected once. This CDR3 is also generated by other DNA sequences in the sample. V is TRBV9 and J is TRBJ1-1, with a weak D call TRBD1 (5 bases). Trimming removed 0 bases at V and 2 bases at J, with 8 bases between. From germline, CDR1 is SGDLS and CDR2 YYNGEE. The CDR3 contains 14 residues. CDR3 nucleotides: TGTGCCAGCAGCGTAGATGGGGGAAACACTGAAGCTTTCTTT. Its translation is CASSVDGGNTEAFF.

The CDR3 sequence: CASRLRGAHEQYF. The CDR3 DNA follows: TGTGCCAGCAGGCTCCGGGGGGCCCACGAGCAGTACTTC. V is TRBV6-6 and J is TRBJ2-7; TRBD2 is a possible D gene (7 bases). The germline V and J ends were trimmed by 6 bases and 5 bases, with 14 bases remaining between them. The CDR3 contains 13 residues. Germline CDR1 is MNHNY and CDR2 is SVGAGI (reference sequence).

This chain uses TRBV10-3 with TRBJ2-1; either TRBD1 or TRBD2 may fit D (5 bases each). V was clipped by 3 bases and J by 4 bases, with 7 bases between them. The CDR3 is made up of 13 amino acids. Germline CDR1 reads ENHRY; CDR2 reads SYGVKD. CDR3 residues: CAISDEGYNEQFF. CDR3 bases: TGTGCCATCAGTGACGAGGGGTACAATGAGCAGTTCTTC.

The chain recombines TRBV18 with TRBJ1-5, with a tentative D call TRBD1 (5 bases). The CDR3 is 16 amino acids. V shed 2 bases and J shed 0 bases, with 11 bases lying between them. Germline V gene lookup returns CDR1 KGHSH and CDR2 LQKENI. The CDR3 DNA reads TGTGCCAGCTCACCAATTCCAGGGAATAGCAATCAGCCCCAGCATTTT. Its translation is CASSPIPGNSNQPQHF. Using reference TRBV18 and TRBJ1-5 for the parts outside the CDR3, the full variable domain is NAGVMQNPRHLVRRRGQEARLRCSPMKGHSHVYWYRQLPEEGLKFMVYLQKENIIDESGMPKERFSAEFPKEGPSILRIQQVVRGDSAAYFCASSPIPGNSNQPQHFGDGTRLSIL.

This clone was seen only once. This sequence joins TRBV19 and TRBJ1-5, with 12 bases that match TRBD1. The CDR3 is made up of 18 amino acids. V shed 4 bases and J 7 bases; nucleotides not matched to a gene: 14. Germline-derived CDR1 and CDR2 are LNHDA and SQIVND (reference sequence). The DNA for the CDR3 is TGTGCCAGTAGTAGACTCTTCGGGACAGGGGGCTTCGGGCAGCCCCAGCATTTT. Translation gives CASSRLFGTGGFGQPQHF.

With respect to this clone: At the DNA level, this CDR3 is encoded by other sequences in the same sample as well. This chain joins TRBV4-1 and TRBJ2-7, with D possibly matching TRBD2 (6 bases). Deletions cut 1 base from V and 0 bases from J, with 13 bases between. CDR1 is MGHRA and CDR2 is YSYEKL in the germline V gene. The CDR3 runs 16 residues. The CDR3 nucleotides are TGCGCCAGCAGCCAAGGCCCCGGGGGTAGCTCCTACGAGCAGTACTTC. This encodes CASSQGPGGSSYEQYF.

A note on this clone: Other DNA sequences within the sample encode an identical CDR3. J is TRBJ2-1 and V is TRBV30; D is possibly TRBD2 (5 bases). The CDR3 totals 13 residues. Germline V gene sequence: CDR1 GTSNPN, CDR2 SVGIG (reference sequence). Trimming cost V 3 bases and J 0 bases, with 6 bases left between them. CDR3 DNA: TGTGCCTGGAGAGGGAGCTCCTACAATGAGCAGTTCTTC. This codes for CAWRGSSYNEQFF.

The rearrangement links TRBV7-9 to TRBJ2-7; a weak D match, TRBD1 (7 bases). V lost 5 bases and J 7 bases, leaving 21 bases between the germline ends. CDR3 length equals 15 residues. The V gene's germline CDR1 is SEHNR and CDR2 FQNEAQ (reference sequence). The chain's CDR3 is CASSPPGRGEEEQYF. The CDR3 DNA reads as TGTGCCAGCAGCCCCCCCGGCAGGGGGGAAGAGGAGCAGTACTTC.